This T cell receptor beta chain was sequenced for a study of graft-versus-host responses after intestinal transplantation. Findings of the study overall: There was an association between peak levels of circulating GvH clones and early post-transplant HvG declines.

Concerning this clone: Its antigen is unidentified.

The germline V and J ends were trimmed by 6 bases and 8 bases, with 19 bases remaining between them. The CDR3 sequence is 14 residues long. Germline CDR1 reads SNHLY; CDR2 reads FYNNEI. This table comes from immunoSEQ multiplex PCR, and its TCRdb copy is limited to in-frame clones, with some not included. The data show around 23,000 clones, 80% to 95% seen once. This TCR was sampled from a human patient who received an intestinal transplant, so some T cells may come from the graft donor. The sample here was PBMCs, taken 18 days after transplant. The chain has TRBV2 and TRBJ1-1; D might be TRBD1 (6 bases). CDR3 amino acids: CASRETGLGMEAFF. The CDR3 bases are TGTGCCAGCAGGGAGACAGGTCTTGGCATGGAAGCTTTCTTT.